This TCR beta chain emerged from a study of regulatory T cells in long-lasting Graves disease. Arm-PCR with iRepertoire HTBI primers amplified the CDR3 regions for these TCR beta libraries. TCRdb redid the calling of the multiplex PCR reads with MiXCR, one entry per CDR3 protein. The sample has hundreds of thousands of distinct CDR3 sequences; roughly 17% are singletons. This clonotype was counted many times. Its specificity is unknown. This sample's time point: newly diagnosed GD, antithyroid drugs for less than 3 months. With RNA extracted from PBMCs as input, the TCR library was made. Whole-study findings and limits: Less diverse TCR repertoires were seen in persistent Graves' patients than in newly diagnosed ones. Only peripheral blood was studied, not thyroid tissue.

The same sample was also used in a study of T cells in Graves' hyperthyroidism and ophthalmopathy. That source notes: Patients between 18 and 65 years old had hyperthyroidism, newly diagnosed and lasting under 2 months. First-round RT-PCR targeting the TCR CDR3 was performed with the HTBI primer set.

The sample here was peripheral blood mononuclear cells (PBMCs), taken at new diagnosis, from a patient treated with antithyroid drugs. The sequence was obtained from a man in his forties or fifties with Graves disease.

The CDR3 nucleotides are TGCAGTGCTAAGCAGGGGGACCAAGGGTCACCCCTCCACTTT. Translation gives CSAKQGDQGSPLHF. The rearrangement links TRBV20-1 to TRBJ1-6; 7 bases agree with TRBD1. Germline CDR1 reads DFQATT; CDR2 reads SNEGSKA (reference sequence). The CDR3 has 14 residues. V trimming: 4 bases; J trimming: 10 bases; junction bases outside the gene matches: 10.